This T cell receptor beta chain was captured by sequencing in a study of spatial heterogeneity in lung cancer. Study background: Compared with alpha-chain sequences, beta-chain sequences were consistently detected in greater numbers.

There are many counts of this clonotype. Every individual TCR cDNA molecule carried its own unique molecular identifier, which allowed correction of PCR and sequencing errors. TCRdb reanalysed the 5' RACE reads using MiXCR and keeps one entry per CDR3 protein. This table holds about 85,000 distinct CDR3 sequences, approximately 20% found once. Time point denoted: sample taken at primary tumor resection. Whole RNA, which was extracted from tumor, nontumor lung tissue or frozen PBMC, was sequenced without any cell sorting. Untreated early-stage non-small cell lung cancer patients, around 72 in total, were the donors. This CDR3 region has 14 residues. After removal of 4 bases from V and 1 base from J, the junction contained 3 bases not matched to a gene. Germline V gene sequence: CDR1 SGHVS, CDR2 FNYEAQ.

This chain links TRBV7-6 with TRBJ2-5; 7 bases match TRBD1. This TCR derives from a male donor with early-stage non-small cell lung cancer. Material: PBMCs, obtained at surgery. CDR3: CASSSTGRQETQYF. The CDR3 DNA follows: TGTGCCAGCAGCTCGACAGGGCGCCAAGAGACCCAGTACTTC.